This T cell receptor beta chain was identified during a study of a mutant IDH1 vaccine in newly diagnosed glioma (dated by TCRdb to the early 2020s). At the level of the whole study: Of the 30 or so patients who were treated, about 62% were male and roughly 40% were female, and the mean age was around 40 years. For exploratory analyses, approximately 23 treated patients had longitudinal TCRB deep sequencing done wherever samples were available. Before enrollment, patients had received standard therapy of radiotherapy alone, temozolomide alone, or radiochemotherapy with temozolomide; most received the combination. Peripheral blood samples were drawn at six visits, namely V03 (baseline), V05, V07, V10, V12 and V13. Summary of the overall study and its limitations: No apparent relationship was observed between pseudoprogression and alterations in the top peripheral T cell clonotypes detected by TCRB sequencing. It was noted by the authors that analyses of patient blood samples could not be reproduced owing to sample limitations. Immune responses induced by the vaccine were seen in roughly 92% of patients across multiple MHC alleles. PBMC samples for TCRB deep sequencing were selected based on availability.

This clone was seen only once. Its antigen is unknown. No clone much larger than this one lies a single base away; base qualities are absent. The intended sense of this specimen's time point label: baseline, week 1 (first vaccination visit). This specimen's treatment or condition label, interpreted: pre-vaccination baseline after standard-of-care therapy. All donors had newly diagnosed IDH1-mutant astrocytomas of WHO grade 3 or 4 that showed loss of nuclear ATRX. The samples were drawn from NOA16, a multicentre, single-arm, open-label phase I trial in Germany that tested a mutant IDH1 peptide vaccine in humans for the first time. Visit V03 blood draws served as the baseline sample for immunogenicity testing. Genomic DNA for TCRB sequencing was isolated from EDTA blood with the DNeasy Blood and Tissue Kit. The CDR3 holds 12 amino acids from the cysteine to the phenylalanine. Only the CDR3 DNA is retained, 36 bases long and in frame from the first base. V was cut back by 1 base and J by 6 bases, leaving a gap of 7 bases between them. CDR1 SGHDT and CDR2 YYEEEE were looked up in the germline V gene.

Library prep was done by the immunoSEQ multiplex PCR assay. The hsTCRB Kit was used according to the manufacturer's protocol to amplify rearranged TCR beta chain sequences. TCRB libraries were sequenced on an Illumina MiSeq. On the authors' methods: The kit vendor's proprietary platform handled demultiplexing, trimming and gene mapping. TCRdb mirrors the immuneACCESS table, restricted to in-frame sequences. Some clones are absent from its copies; in checked studies, under half trace to an unresolved V gene, and the reason for the others is unknown. From that table come the V and J calls and clone size; the DNA was used to work out D and trimming. This sample has some 38,000 clones in its table, and 80% to 95% of those were observed once. The ten largest make up over 15% of the sample.

The receptor comes from a man younger than 35 with glioma. The input for sequencing was PBMCs, taken from a glioma patient treated with radiotherapy, temozolomide or both. The chain was built from TRBV5-6 and TRBJ1-2; no confident D gene assignment can be made. The CDR3 corresponds to CASSLTPNGYTF. The nucleotide sequence is TGTGCCAGCAGCTTGACCCCTAATGGCTACACCTTC.